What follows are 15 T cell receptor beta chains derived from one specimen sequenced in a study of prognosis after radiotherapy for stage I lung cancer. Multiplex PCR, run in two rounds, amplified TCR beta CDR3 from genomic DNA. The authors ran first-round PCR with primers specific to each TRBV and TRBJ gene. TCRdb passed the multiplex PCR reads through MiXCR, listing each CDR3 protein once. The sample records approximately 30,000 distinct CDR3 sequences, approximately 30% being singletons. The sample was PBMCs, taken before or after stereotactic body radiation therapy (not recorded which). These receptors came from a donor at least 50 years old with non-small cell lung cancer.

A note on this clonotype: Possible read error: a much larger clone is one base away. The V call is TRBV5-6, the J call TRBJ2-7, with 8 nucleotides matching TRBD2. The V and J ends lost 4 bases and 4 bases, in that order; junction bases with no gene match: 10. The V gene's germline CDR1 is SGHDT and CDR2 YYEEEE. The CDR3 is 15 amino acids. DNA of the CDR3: TGTGCCAGCAGCGCTATCGGGAGGGCTCGTTACGAGCAGTACTTC. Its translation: CASSAIGRARYEQYF.

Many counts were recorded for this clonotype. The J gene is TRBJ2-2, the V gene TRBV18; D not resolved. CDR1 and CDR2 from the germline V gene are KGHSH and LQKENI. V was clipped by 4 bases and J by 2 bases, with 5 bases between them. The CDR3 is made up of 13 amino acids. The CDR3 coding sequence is TGTGCCAGCTCACAGGAAAACACCGGGGAGCTGTTTTTT. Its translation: CASSQENTGELFF.

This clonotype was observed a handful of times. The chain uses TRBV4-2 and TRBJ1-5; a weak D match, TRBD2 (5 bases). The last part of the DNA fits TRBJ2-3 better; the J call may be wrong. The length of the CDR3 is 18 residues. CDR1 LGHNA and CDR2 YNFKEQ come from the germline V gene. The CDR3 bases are TGTGCCAGCAGCCAAGATATGCAAGGACTCAATAGCAATCAGCCCCAGTATTTT. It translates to CASSQDMQGLNSNQPQYF.

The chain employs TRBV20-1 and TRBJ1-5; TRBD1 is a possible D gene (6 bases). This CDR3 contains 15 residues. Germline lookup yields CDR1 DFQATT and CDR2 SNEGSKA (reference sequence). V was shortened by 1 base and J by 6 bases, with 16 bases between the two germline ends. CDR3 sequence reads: CSARVPGQRSQPQHF. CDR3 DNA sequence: TGCAGTGCTAGAGTCCCCGGACAGCGATCTCAGCCCCAGCATTTT.

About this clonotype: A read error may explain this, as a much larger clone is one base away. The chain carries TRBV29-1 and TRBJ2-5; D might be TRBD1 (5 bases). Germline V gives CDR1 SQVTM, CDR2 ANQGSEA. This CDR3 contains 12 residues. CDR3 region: CSVGDRRETKYF. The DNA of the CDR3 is TGCAGCGTTGGTGACAGACGAGAGACCAAGTACTTC. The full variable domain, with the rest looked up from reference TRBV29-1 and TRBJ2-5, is SAVISQKPSRDICQRGTSLTIQCQVDSQVTMMFWYRQQPGQSLTLIATANQGSEATYESGFVIDKFPISRPNLTFSTLTVSNMSPEDSSIYLCSVGDRRETKYFGPGTRLLVL.

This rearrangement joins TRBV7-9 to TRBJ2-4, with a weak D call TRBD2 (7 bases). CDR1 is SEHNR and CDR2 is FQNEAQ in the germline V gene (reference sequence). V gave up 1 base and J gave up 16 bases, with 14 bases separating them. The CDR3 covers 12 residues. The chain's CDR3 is CASSLDGGRLYF. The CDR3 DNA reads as TGTGCCAGCAGCTTAGACGGGGGGCGCCTATACTTC.

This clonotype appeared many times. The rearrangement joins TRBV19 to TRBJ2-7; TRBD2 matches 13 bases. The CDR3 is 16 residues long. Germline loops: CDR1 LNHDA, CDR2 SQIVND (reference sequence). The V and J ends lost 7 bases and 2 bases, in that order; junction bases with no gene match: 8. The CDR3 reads CASMTSGTSGTYEQYF. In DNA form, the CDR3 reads TGTGCCAGTATGACCTCAGGGACTAGCGGGACCTACGAGCAGTACTTC. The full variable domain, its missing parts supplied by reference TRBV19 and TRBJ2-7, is DGGITQSPKYLFRKEGQNVTLSCEQNLNHDAMYWYRQDPGQGLRLIYYSQIVNDFQKGDIAEGYSVSREKKESFPLTVTSAQKNPTAFYLCASMTSGTSGTYEQYFGPGTRLTVT.

In DNA, the CDR3 is TGTGCCAGCAGCCCCACAGAATATGAAGCTTTCTTT. This translates into CASSPTEYEAFF. V gene TRBV6-2 or TRBV6-3 combines with J gene TRBJ1-1; D not resolved. Germline CDR1 and CDR2: MNHEY and SVGEGT. This CDR3 has 12 residues. Trimming took off 6 bases at V and 7 bases at J, with 12 bases between the two ends.

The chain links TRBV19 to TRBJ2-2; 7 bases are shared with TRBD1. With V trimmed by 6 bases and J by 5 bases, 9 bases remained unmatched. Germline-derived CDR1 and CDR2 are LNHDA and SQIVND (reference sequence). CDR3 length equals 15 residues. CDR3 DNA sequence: TGTGCCAGTAGATCCTGGACAGGTTTTACCGGGGAGCTGTTTTTT. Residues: CASRSWTGFTGELFF.

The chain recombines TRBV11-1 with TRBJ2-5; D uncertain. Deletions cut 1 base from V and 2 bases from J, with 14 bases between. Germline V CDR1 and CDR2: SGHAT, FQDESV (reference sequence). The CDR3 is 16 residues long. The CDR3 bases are TGTGCCAGCAGCTTAGATAGTGGGCGGCAGCAAGAGACCCAGTACTTC. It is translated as CASSLDSGRQQETQYF.

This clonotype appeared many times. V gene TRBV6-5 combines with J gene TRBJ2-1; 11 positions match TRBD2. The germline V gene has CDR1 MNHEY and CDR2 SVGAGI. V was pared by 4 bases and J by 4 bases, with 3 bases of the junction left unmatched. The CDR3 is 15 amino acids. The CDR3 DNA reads TGTGCCAGCAGTTTAAGACTAGCGGGATACAATGAGCAGTTCTTC. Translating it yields CASSLRLAGYNEQFF.

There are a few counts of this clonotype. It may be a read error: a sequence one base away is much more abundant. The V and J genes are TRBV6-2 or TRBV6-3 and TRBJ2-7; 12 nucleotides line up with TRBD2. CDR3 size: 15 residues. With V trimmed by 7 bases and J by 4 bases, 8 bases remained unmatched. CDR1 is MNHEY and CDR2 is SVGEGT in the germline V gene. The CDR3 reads CASITLAGGGYEQYF. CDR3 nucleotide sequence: TGTGCCAGCATCACCCTAGCGGGAGGGGGGTACGAGCAGTACTTC.

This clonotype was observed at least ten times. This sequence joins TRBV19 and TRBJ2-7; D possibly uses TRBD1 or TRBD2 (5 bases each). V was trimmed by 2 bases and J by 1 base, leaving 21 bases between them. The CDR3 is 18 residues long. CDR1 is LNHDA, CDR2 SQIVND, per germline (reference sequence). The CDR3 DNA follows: TGTGCCAGTAGTATATTTCCAGTTGGGGACGCTACTTCCTACGAGCAGTACTTC. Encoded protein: CASSIFPVGDATSYEQYF.

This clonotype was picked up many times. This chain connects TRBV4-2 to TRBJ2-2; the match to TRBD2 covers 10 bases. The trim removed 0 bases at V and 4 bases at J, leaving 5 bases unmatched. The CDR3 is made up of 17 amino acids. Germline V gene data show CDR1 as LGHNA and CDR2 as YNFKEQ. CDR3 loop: CASSQDVAGGGTGELFF. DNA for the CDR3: TGTGCCAGCAGCCAAGATGTAGCGGGAGGCGGCACCGGGGAGCTGTTTTTT.

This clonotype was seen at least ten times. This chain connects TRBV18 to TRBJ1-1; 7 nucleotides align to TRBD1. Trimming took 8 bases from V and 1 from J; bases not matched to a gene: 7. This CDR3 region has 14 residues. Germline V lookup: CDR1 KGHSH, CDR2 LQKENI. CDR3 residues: CASAYQGGNTEAFF. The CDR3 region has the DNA TGTGCCAGCGCATATCAGGGGGGGAACACTGAAGCTTTCTTT. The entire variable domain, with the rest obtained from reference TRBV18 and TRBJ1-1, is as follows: NAGVMQNPRHLVRRRGQEARLRCSPMKGHSHVYWYRQLPEEGLKFMVYLQKENIIDESGMPKERFSAEFPKEGPSILRIQQVVRGDSAAYFCASAYQGGNTEAFFGQGTRLTVV.